This T cell receptor beta chain was sequenced during a study of T-cell memory formation after mild COVID-19. Points from the study as a whole: Some clones that responded turned up in pre-infection memory, which suggests that cross-reactive memory joined in. Whether day 37 second-wave clones are SARS-CoV-2-specific was not confirmed. Clones that contracted from day 15 to 85 were balanced CD4/CD8, while later expanders leaned CD4+.

The V gene's germline CDR1 is SGHDN and CDR2 FVKESK. J gave up 8 bases and V 2 bases, and 5 bases lay outside the gene matches. The CDR3 runs to 14 residues. 5'RACE with constant-segment primers built TCRalpha and TCRbeta cDNA libraries with UMIs. TCRdb reprocessed the 5' RACE reads via MiXCR and lists one record per CDR3 protein. The table lists 450,000 to 700,000 distinct CDR3 sequences, about a sixth of them singletons. A note on this clonotype: Antigen unknown.

The sequenced sample consisted of PBMCs or a T cell subset sorted from them (not recorded which). This chain links TRBV14 with TRBJ2-1; 8 bases match TRBD2. The TCR comes from an adult woman who had mild COVID-19 (a few samples of this study predate the infection). Cell type and time point are not known. The CDR3 nucleotides read TGTGCCAGCAGCCAAACTAGCGGTAACGATGAGCAGTTCTTC. This gives the protein CASSQTSGNDEQFF.